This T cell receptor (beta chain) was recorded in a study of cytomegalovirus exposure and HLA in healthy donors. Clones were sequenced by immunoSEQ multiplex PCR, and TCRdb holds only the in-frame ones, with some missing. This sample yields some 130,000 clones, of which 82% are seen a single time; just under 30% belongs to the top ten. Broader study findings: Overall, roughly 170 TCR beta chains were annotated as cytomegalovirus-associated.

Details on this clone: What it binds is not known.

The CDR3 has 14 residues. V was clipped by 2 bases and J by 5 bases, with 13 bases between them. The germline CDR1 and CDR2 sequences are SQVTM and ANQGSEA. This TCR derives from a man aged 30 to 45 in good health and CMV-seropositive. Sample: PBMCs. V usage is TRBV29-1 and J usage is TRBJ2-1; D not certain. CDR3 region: CSVELWQANNEQFF. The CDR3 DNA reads TGCAGCGTTGAACTGTGGCAGGCCAACAATGAGCAGTTCTTC.